This T cell receptor beta chain was recovered during a study of T cells after yellow fever vaccination. Study-wide findings and caveats: The booster response re-showed most primary clones: 95% to 96% CD4, approximately 86% CD8. The CD4 compartment and the CD8 compartment contained a small share of clonotypes in common.

Conversion of TCR transcripts into cDNA relied on 5'RACE template switching, which added a universal primer site and UMIs. Each CDR3 protein is one row after TCRdb ran MiXCR on the 5' RACE reads. Here the sample spans about 310,000 distinct CDR3 sequences, 3.6% being singletons. Per the germline V gene, CDR1 is SGHDT and CDR2 is YYEEEE. Trimming at V came to 1 base and at J to 0 bases, leaving 12 bases not matched to a gene. This CDR3 has 19 amino acids. This clonotype was counted between two and nine times. Its antigen is undetermined. The TCR originated in a man younger than 35 who received the YFV17D yellow fever vaccine. Source: PBMCs, taken on the day of the yellow fever booster vaccination. The V and J genes are TRBV5-6 and TRBJ2-1; 8 bases align to TRBD2. DNA for the CDR3: TGTGCCAGCAGCTTGTTTGAACTAGCGGTTTTAAGCTCCTACAATGAGCAGTTCTTC. Protein product: CASSLFELAVLSSYNEQFF.